These T cell receptor beta chains were read from a single sample in a study of T cell changes during pregnancy in multiple sclerosis. TCRdb's copy holds only in-frame clones and misses some; the assay was immunoSEQ multiplex PCR. The sample comprises some 22,000 clones, about 90% of which are singletons, and 6.5% to 8.5% rests with the top ten. Sequencing was performed on CD8+ T cells from peripheral blood mononuclear cells, taken after pregnancy. These TCRs come from a female donor with multiple sclerosis, enrolled in a pregnancy study. CDR3s include the opening cysteine and the closing phenylalanine or tryptophan. The D gene is left open where the match is weak. Clone size, where shown, is once, few, many, or a class for clones that have expanded.

clone size | J gene | V gene | D gene | CDR3 DNA | CDR3 protein
NA | TRBJ2-1 | TRBV7-9 | TRBD2 | TGTGCCAGCAGCTTAGGACTAGCGGGTTCCTACAATGAGCAGTTCTTC | CASSLGLAGSYNEQFF
medium-sized | TRBJ2-1 | TRBV6-4 | TRBD1 | TGTGCCAGCAGTGAGACACCGACAGGGGCCTACAATGAGCAGTTCTTC | CASSETPTGAYNEQFF
NA | TRBJ2-5 | TRBV5-1 | TRBD1 | TGCGCCAGCAGCTCAAAACTAGGGACAGGGGGCTTAGAGACCCAGTACTTC | CASSSKLGTGGLETQYF
NA | TRBJ1-1 | TRBV4-1 | NA | TGCGCCAGCAGCCTTCGAGGGTCGCGGGCTGAAGCTTTCTTT | CASSLRGSRAEAFF
once | TRBJ2-5 | TRBV5-1 | TRBD2 | TGCGCCAGCAGCATTGGGACTAGCGGGATCCAAGAGACCCAGTACTTC | CASSIGTSGIQETQYF
NA | TRBJ2-1 | TRBV2 | NA | TGTGCCAGCAGTGAAGTTGTCCCCGACAATGAGCAGTTCTTC | CASSEVVPDNEQFF
NA | TRBJ2-7 | TRBV5-1 | TRBD1 | TGCGCCAGCAGCCCGGGGACAGGGGCTTTAGAAGAGCAGTACTTC | CASSPGTGALEEQYF
NA | TRBJ2-4 | TRBV7-4 | NA | TGTGCCAGCAGCTCCGAAGGACAGGGCGGGGGTTCGTCCAAAAACATTCAGTACTTC | CASSSEGQGGGSSKNIQYF
NA | TRBJ2-7 | TRBV27 | TRBD2 | TGTGCCAGCGGACTAGCGGACTCCTACGAGCAGTACTTC | CASGLADSYEQYF
few | TRBJ2-1 | TRBV19 | NA | TGTGCCAGTAGTCCGGGACTTCTTGAGCAGTTCTTC | CASSPGLLEQFF
NA | TRBJ1-1 | TRBV28 | TRBD1 | TGTGCCAGCAGTTTACATAAGACAGGGAAAGCTTTCTTT | CASSLHKTGKAFF
NA | TRBJ1-2 | TRBV14 | NA | TGTGCCAGCAGCCAAGAAAAGCTTAACTATGGCTACACCTTC | CASSQEKLNYGYTF
NA | TRBJ2-7 | TRBV7-9 | TRBD1 | TGTGCCAGCAGCTGGGACAGTAACTACGAGCAGTACTTC | CASSWDSNYEQYF
NA | TRBJ2-7 | TRBV6-6 | TRBD2 | TGTGCCAGCAGTCTGACTAGCGGGAGTATGAACGAGCAGTACTTC | CASSLTSGSMNEQYF
once | TRBJ2-7 | TRBV4-1 | TRBD2 | TGCGCCAGCAGCCAAGATCATATTCAAGCGGGAGAGCACTACGAGCAGTACTTC | CASSQDHIQAGEHYEQYF
NA | TRBJ1-5 | TRBV27 | TRBD1 | TGTGCCAGCAGTCCATCGACAGGGGAAATCAATCAGCCCCAGCATTTT | CASSPSTGEINQPQHF
NA | TRBJ2-7 | TRBV5-4 | NA | TGTGCCAGCAGCTTTACTAGTAGCGAGCAGTACTTC | CASSFTSSEQYF
NA | TRBJ2-7 | TRBV10-2 | NA | TGCGCCAGCAGTGACCCAAGACAGGTCAGCTCCTACGAGCAGTACTTC | CASSDPRQVSSYEQYF